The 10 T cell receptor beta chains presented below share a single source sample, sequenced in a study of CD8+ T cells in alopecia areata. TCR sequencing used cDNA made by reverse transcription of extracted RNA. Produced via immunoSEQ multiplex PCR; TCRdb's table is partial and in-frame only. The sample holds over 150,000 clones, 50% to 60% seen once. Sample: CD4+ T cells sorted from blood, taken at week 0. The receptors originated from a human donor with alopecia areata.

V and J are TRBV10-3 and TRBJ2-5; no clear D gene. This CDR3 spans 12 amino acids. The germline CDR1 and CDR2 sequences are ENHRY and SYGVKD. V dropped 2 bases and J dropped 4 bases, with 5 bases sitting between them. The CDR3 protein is CAISETAETQYF. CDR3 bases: TGTGCCATCAGTGAGACAGCAGAGACCCAGTACTTC.

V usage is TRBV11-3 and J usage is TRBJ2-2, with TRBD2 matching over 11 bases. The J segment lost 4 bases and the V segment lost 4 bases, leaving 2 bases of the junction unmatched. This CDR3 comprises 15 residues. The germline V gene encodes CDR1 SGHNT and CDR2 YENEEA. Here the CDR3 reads CASSSGLAGTGELFF. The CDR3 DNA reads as TGTGCCAGCAGCTCCGGACTAGCGGGCACCGGGGAGCTGTTTTTT. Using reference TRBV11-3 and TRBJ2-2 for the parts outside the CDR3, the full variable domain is EAGVVQSPRYKIIEKKQPVAFWCNPISGHNTLYWYLQNLGQGPELLIRYENEEAVDDSQLPKDRFSAERLKGVDSTLKIQPAELGDSAVYLCASSSGLAGTGELFFGEGSRLTVL.

CDR3 DNA: TGTGCCAGCAGCTTAGAAACAGGGGGTCCCTCACCCCTCCACTTT. This codes for CASSLETGGPSPLHF. V and J are TRBV7-9 and TRBJ1-6, with 8 positions matching TRBD1. Trimming removed 1 base from V and 10 bases from J; junction bases left unmatched: 6. Germline CDR1 and CDR2: SEHNR and FQNEAQ (reference sequence). The CDR3 has 15 residues. Using reference TRBV7-9 and TRBJ1-6 for the parts outside the CDR3, the full variable domain is DTGVSQNPRHKITKRGQNVTFRCDPISEHNRLYWYRQTLGQGPEFLTYFQNEAQLEKSRLLSDRFSAERPKGSFSTLEIQRTEQGDSAMYLCASSLETGGPSPLHFGNGTRLTVT.

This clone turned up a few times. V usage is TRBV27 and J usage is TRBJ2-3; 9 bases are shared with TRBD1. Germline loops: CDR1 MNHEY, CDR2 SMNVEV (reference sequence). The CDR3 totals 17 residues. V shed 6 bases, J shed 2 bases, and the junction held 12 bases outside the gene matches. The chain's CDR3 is CASSRPPGQGSTDTQYF. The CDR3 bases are TGTGCCAGCAGCCGACCTCCGGGACAGGGCTCCACAGATACGCAGTATTTT.

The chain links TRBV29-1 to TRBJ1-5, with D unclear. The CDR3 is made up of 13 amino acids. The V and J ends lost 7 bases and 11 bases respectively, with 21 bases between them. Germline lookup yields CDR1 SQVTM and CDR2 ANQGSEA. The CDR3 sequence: CSALLGSGETQHF. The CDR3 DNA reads TGCAGCGCGCTTCTGGGGTCCGGAGAGACCCAGCATTTT.

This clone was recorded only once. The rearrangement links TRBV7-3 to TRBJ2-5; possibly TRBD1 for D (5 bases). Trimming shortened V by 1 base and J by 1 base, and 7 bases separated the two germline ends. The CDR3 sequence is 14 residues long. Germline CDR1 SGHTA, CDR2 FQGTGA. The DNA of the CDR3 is TGTGCCAGCAGCTTAATTGGGGCCCAAGAGACCCAGTACTTC. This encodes CASSLIGAQETQYF.

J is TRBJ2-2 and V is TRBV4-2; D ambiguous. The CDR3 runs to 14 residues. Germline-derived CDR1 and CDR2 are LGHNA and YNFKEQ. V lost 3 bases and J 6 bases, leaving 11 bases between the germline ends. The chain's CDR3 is CASSQSDGSGELFF. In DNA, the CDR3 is TGTGCCAGCAGCCAGAGTGACGGGTCCGGGGAGCTGTTTTTT.

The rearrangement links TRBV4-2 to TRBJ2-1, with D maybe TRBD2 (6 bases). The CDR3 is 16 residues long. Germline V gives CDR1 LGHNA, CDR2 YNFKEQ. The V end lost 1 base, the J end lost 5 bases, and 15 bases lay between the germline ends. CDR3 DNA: TGTGCCAGCAGCCAAGGAGGGTGGACTATTGACAATGAGCAGTTCTTC. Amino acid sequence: CASSQGGWTIDNEQFF.

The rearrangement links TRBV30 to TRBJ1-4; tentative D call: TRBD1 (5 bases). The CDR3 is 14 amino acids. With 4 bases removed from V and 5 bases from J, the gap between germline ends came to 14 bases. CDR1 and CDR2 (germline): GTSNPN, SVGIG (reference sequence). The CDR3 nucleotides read TGTGCCTGGACCCCTGGGACTGGAAATGAAAAACTGTTTTTT. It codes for CAWTPGTGNEKLFF. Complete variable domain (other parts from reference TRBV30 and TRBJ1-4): SQTIHQWPATLVQPVGSPLSLECTVEGTSNPNLYWYRQAAGRGLQLLFYSVGIGQISSEVPQNLSASRPQDRQFILSSKKLLLSDSGFYLCAWTPGTGNEKLFFGSGTQLSVL.

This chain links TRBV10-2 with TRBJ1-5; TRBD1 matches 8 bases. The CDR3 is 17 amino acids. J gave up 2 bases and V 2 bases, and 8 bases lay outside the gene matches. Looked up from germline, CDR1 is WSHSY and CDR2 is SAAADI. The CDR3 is CASSERAGGAGNQPQHF. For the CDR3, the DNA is TGCGCCAGCAGTGAGCGGGCAGGGGGCGCGGGCAATCAGCCCCAGCATTTT.